The sequence of this T cell receptor beta chain was determined in a study of graft-versus-host responses after intestinal transplantation. About the research overall: Recipients were all induced with anti-thymocyte globulin, then given tacrolimus and steroids for around 3 years.

Concerning this clone: The antigen remains unidentified.

The repertoire was sequenced with immunoSEQ multiplex PCR; TCRdb's copy has only in-frame clones and lacks some. Among roughly 100,000 clones listed, roughly 91% were seen once. The study's findings and limits: When patients had graft-donor T cell macrochimerism, their allografts held high graft-versus-host to host-versus-graft clonal ratios. Detection of GvH clones occurred in recipient marrow, and some had their first appearance in ileum or blood.

CDR1 and CDR2 (germline): SGHVS, FNYEAQ. The CDR3 has 16 amino acids. Trimming took off 1 base at V and 4 bases at J, with 14 bases between the two ends. The material sequenced was unstimulated CD4+ T cells sorted from spleen or lymph node cells, taken before transplant. V usage is TRBV7-6 and J usage is TRBJ1-3; D possibly corresponds to TRBD1 (6 bases). This sequence was found in a human donor who was the organ donor for an intestinal transplant. The CDR3 coding sequence is TGTGCCAGCAGCTTAGGTACAGGGATGAACGGAAACACCATATATTTT. Protein sequence: CASSLGTGMNGNTIYF.